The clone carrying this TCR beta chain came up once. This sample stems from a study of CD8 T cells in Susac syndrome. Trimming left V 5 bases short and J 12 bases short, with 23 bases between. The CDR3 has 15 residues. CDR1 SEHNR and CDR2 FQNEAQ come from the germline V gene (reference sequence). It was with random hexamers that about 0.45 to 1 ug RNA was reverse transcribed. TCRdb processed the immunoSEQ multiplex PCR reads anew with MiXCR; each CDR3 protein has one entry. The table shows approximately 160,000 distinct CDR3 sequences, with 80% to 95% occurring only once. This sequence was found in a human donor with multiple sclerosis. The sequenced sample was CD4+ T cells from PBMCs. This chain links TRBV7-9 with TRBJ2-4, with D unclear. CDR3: CASSPGLTPLPGQYF. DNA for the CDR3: TGTGCCAGCAGCCCGGGTTTGACGCCACTACCGGGTCAGTACTTC.